There are a few counts of the clone carrying this T cell receptor beta chain. The record originates from a study of radiotherapy plus CTLA-4 blockade in lung cancer. Some clones are missing from TCRdb's copy, which holds only in-frame ones; the method was immunoSEQ multiplex PCR. The table lists 95,000 to 150,000 clones, about 87% of them singletons. The specimen was peripheral blood, collected from a patient treated with radiotherapy plus ipilimumab. This clonotype was obtained from a human donor with non-small cell lung cancer that progressed on radiotherapy plus ipilimumab.

The CDR3 here is CASSQVVTGREGYTF. The CDR3 DNA is TGCGCCAGCAGCCAAGTCGTGACAGGGCGGGAGGGCTACACCTTC. The chain is built from TRBV4-1 and TRBJ1-2; 7 bases align to TRBD1. Losses at the gene ends were 1 base for V and 8 bases for J; bases not matched to a gene: 10. Germline V gives CDR1 MGHRA, CDR2 YSYEKL. The CDR3 is 15 residues long.